This T cell receptor (beta chain) was identified during a study of shared clonotypes between healthy human individuals. Turning to the study itself: Three plates each covered CD4 naive and memory; CD8 naive two, CD8 memory one.

The study's findings and limits: The study found lower generation probabilities in non-shared clonotypes than in those shared by all four donors.

Across several immunoSEQ plates, the genomic DNA of each subset was split evenly. Sequenced by immunoSEQ multiplex PCR; TCRdb stores in-frame clones only, minus some. This sample yields millions of clones, of which roughly 95% are seen a single time; approximately 0.13% belongs to the top ten. Trimming cost V 4 bases and J 10 bases, with 8 bases left between them. CDR3 size: 11 residues. Germline CDR1 and CDR2: SEHNR and FQNEAQ (reference sequence). Adult donors, all healthy and HIV-negative, had no recent acute infections or vaccinations. With respect to this clone: Its target is not known.

Source material: naive CD4+ T cells sorted from blood. Subset in this sample: CD45RA+ positively selected. The chain recombines TRBV7-9 with TRBJ1-5, with no clear D. The sequence was collected from a man younger than 30 in good health. CDR3 in DNA: TGTGCCAGCAGCTCCATGGGACCCCAGCATTTT. The encoded protein is CASSSMGPQHF. Based on the CDR3 plus reference TRBV7-9 and TRBJ1-5, the full variable domain is DTGVSQNPRHKITKRGQNVTFRCDPISEHNRLYWYRQTLGQGPEFLTYFQNEAQLEKSRLLSDRFSAERPKGSFSTLEIQRTEQGDSAMYLCASSSMGPQHFGDGTRLSIL.